This T cell receptor (beta chain) was profiled in a study of blood T cell repertoires in COVID-19. V shed 1 base, J shed 4 bases, and the junction held 2 bases outside the gene matches. Germline loops: CDR1 LNHNV, CDR2 YYDKDF (reference sequence). The CDR3 sequence is 14 residues long. Per the original data handling: From reference gene primer amplification, estimates of nucleated cell counts were derived. The assay was immunoSEQ multiplex PCR, and TCRdb's table has in-frame clones only and misses some. Clone size and the V and J calls come from that table; the DNA yielded D and trimming. Of 100,000 to 150,000 clones listed, about 83% are singletons.

The receptor's source is a man aged 40-55 years with active or convalescent COVID-19. Sequenced input: peripheral blood. V and J are TRBV15 and TRBJ1-1; 8 bases are a match to TRBD1. Written as DNA, the CDR3 is TGTGCCACCAGCAGAGCGACAGGGGTCACTGAAGCTTTCTTT. Translated, it gives CATSRATGVTEAFF.